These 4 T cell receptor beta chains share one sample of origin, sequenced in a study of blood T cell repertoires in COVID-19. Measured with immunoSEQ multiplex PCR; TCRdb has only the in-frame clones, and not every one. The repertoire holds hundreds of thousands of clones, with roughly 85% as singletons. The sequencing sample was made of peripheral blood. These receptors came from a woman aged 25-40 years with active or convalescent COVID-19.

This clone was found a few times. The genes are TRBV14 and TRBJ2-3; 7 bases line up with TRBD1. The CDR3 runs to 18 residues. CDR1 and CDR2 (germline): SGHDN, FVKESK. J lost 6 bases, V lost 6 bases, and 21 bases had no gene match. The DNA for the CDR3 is TGTGCCAGCAGTCGCCAGGCTTCAGGACAGGAATTAAGGGATACGCAGTATTTT. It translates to CASSRQASGQELRDTQYF.

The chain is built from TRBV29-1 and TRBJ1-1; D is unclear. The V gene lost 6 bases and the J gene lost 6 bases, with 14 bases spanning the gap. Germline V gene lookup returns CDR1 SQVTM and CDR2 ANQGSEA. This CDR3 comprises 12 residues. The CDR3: CSVWARNSEAFF. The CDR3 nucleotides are TGCAGCGTCTGGGCCAGAAACTCTGAAGCTTTCTTT.

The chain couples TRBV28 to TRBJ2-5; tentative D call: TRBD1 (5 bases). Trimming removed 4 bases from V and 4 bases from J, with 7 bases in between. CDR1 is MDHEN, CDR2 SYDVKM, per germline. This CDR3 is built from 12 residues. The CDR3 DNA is TGTGCCAGCAGTTGGGGCCGAGAGACCCAGTACTTC. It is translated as CASSWGRETQYF.

The CDR3, as DNA: TGTGCCAGCAGCCCCCCAGGGCCTTCACCCCTCCACTTT. Residues: CASSPPGPSPLHF. J is TRBJ1-6 and V is TRBV3-1 (or the pseudogene TRBV3-2), with a possible D match to TRBD1 (5 bases). The V end was cut by 4 bases, the J end by 9 bases, with 10 bases between. Looked up from germline, CDR1 is LGHDT and CDR2 is YNNKEL (reference sequence). The CDR3 spans 13 residues.